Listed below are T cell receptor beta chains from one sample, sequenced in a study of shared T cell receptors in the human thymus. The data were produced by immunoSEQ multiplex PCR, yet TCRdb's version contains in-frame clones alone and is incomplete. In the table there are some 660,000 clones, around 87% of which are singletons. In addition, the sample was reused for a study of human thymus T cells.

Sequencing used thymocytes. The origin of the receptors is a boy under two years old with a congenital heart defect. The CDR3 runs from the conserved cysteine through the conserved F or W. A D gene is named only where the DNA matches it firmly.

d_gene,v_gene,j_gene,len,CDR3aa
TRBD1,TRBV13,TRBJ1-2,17,CASSSSRQGATRNGYTF
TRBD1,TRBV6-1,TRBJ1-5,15,CASRRDSLFNQPQHF
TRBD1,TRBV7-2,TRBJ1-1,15,CASSLLTGGNTEAFF
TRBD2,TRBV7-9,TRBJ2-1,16,CASSPPGLAGSNEQFF
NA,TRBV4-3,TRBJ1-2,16,CASSQDEVGANYGYTF
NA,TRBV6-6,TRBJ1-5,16,CASSRASGGSNQPQHF
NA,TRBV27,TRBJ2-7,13,CASRAGVSYEQYF
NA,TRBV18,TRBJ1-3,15,CASSPPWGPGNTIYF
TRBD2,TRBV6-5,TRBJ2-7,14,CASKIRAGLYEQYF
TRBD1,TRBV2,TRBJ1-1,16,CASSEIGQGINTEAFF